These 11 T cell receptor beta chains share one sample of origin, sequenced in a study of Ad26.COV2.S vaccination and SARS-CoV-2 variants. Clones were sequenced by immunoSEQ multiplex PCR, and TCRdb holds only the in-frame ones, with some missing. The sample has about 440,000 clones, roughly 87% seen once; the top ten hold 4.3%. Treatment meaning: some 20 received Ad26.COV2.S at low or high dose, single or two shots; about 5 received placebo; per-sample allocation not given. Each sample was drawn 63 days after the first injection (of vaccine or placebo). The material was peripheral blood, obtained in a trial of Ad26.COV2.S vaccine versus placebo. These receptors were taken from a person aged 18-65 years who received the Ad26.COV2.S COVID-19 vaccine or a placebo.

The V call is TRBV9, the J call TRBJ1-1; the match to TRBD1 covers 12 bases. CDR3 size: 15 residues. Trimming at V came to 3 bases and at J to 2 bases, leaving 2 bases not matched to a gene. The V gene's germline CDR1 is SGDLS and CDR2 YYNGEE. The CDR3, as DNA: TGTGCCAGCAGCGCGGGGACAGGGGGCAACACTGAAGCTTTCTTT. Its translation is CASSAGTGGNTEAFF.

V gene TRBV2 combines with J gene TRBJ2-4; 10 bases are a match to TRBD2. Germline assignment: CDR1 SNHLY and CDR2 FYNNEI. The CDR3 spans 21 residues. V lost 4 bases and J lost 2; bases outside the gene matches: 20. The CDR3 spells CASSVWILAGGGRASKNIQYF. In DNA form, the CDR3 reads TGTGCCAGCAGTGTTTGGATTTTAGCGGGAGGTGGGAGGGCCTCCAAAAACATTCAGTACTTC.

The chain joins TRBV6-5 to TRBJ1-2; D call uncertain. This CDR3 has 14 residues. Germline V gives CDR1 MNHEY, CDR2 SVGAGI. With 6 bases removed from V and 5 bases from J, the gap between germline ends came to 16 bases. Here the CDR3 reads CASSPNGQTYGYTF. The CDR3 DNA reads TGTGCCAGCAGCCCCAATGGGCAGACATATGGCTACACCTTC.

The rearrangement joins TRBV27 to TRBJ1-6; D remains ambiguous. Trimming left V 6 bases short and J 7 bases short, with 7 bases between. CDR3 length: 12 amino acids. Germline V lookup: CDR1 MNHEY, CDR2 SMNVEV (reference sequence). CDR3 DNA sequence: TGTGCCAGCAGCTTCGTCAATTCACCCCTCCACTTT. It yields the protein CASSFVNSPLHF.

The J gene is TRBJ2-2, the V gene TRBV5-4; the D is unclear. V was shortened by 2 bases and J by 3 bases, with 8 bases between the two germline ends. CDR1 is SGHNT, CDR2 YYREEE, per germline (reference sequence). CDR3 length: 14 amino acids. The CDR3 spells CASSLTRHTGELFF. The CDR3 DNA follows: TGTGCCAGCAGCTTAACCAGACACACCGGGGAGCTGTTTTTT.

V usage is TRBV7-3 and J usage is TRBJ2-1, with D perhaps matching TRBD2 (6 bases). V was trimmed by 5 bases and J by 5 bases, leaving 10 bases between them. Germline V lookup: CDR1 SGHTA, CDR2 FQGTGA. The CDR3 runs to 13 residues. CDR3 loop: CASSATRDNEQFF. CDR3 DNA sequence: TGTGCCAGCAGCGCGACTAGGGACAATGAGCAGTTCTTC. The complete variable domain, with remaining parts taken from reference TRBV7-3 and TRBJ2-1, reads GAGVSQTPSNKVTEKGKYVELRCDPISGHTALYWYRQSLGQGPEFLIYFQGTGAADDSGLPNDRFFAVRPEGSVSTLKIQRTERGDSAVYLCASSATRDNEQFFGPGTRLTVL.

This rearrangement joins TRBV5-1 to TRBJ2-7, with D unresolved. Between the trimmed V and J ends, which lost 0 bases and 4 bases, there was a span of 11 bases. The CDR3 loop spans 14 amino acids. Germline V gene lookup returns CDR1 SGHRS and CDR2 YFSETQ. For the CDR3, the DNA is TGCGCCAGCAGCTTGGGGGCAGCGTGGTACGAGCAGTACTTC. Translating it yields CASSLGAAWYEQYF.

As regards this clone: This sample includes further DNA sequences coding for the same CDR3. V usage is TRBV27 and J usage is TRBJ1-2, with D perhaps TRBD1 (5 bases). Deletions cut 6 bases from V and 4 bases from J, with 12 bases between. CDR1 MNHEY and CDR2 SMNVEV come from the germline V gene (reference sequence). The CDR3 sequence is 13 residues long. The CDR3 bases are TGTGCCAGCAGCCTCACGGGGGTCTATGGCTACACCTTC. It specifies CASSLTGVYGYTF.

J is TRBJ2-7 and V is TRBV27; 7 bases line up with TRBD1. J lost 5 bases, V lost 4 bases, and 8 bases had no gene match. The CDR3 runs 14 residues. The germline V gene has CDR1 MNHEY and CDR2 SMNVEV (reference sequence). The CDR3 region is CASSSLTGMDEQYF. CDR3 nucleotide sequence: TGTGCCAGCAGTTCCCTGACAGGGATGGACGAGCAGTACTTC.

The genes are TRBV27 and TRBJ1-2; perhaps TRBD1 as D (6 bases). The V gene lost 3 bases and the J gene lost 0 bases, with 11 bases spanning the gap. Per germline, CDR1 MNHEY and CDR2 SMNVEV (reference sequence). This CDR3 is 15 amino acids long. The DNA for the CDR3 is TGTGCCAGCAGTTTTATGGGGGCGCCTAACTATGGCTACACCTTC. Its translation is CASSFMGAPNYGYTF.

This chain connects TRBV3-1 (or the pseudogene TRBV3-2) to TRBJ1-2; D perhaps matches TRBD1 (5 bases). The V gene's germline CDR1 is LGHDT and CDR2 YNNKEL (reference sequence). The CDR3 is made up of 15 amino acids. Trimming stripped 1 base from V and 7 bases from J, with 16 bases between. The CDR3 sequence: CASSQVIGRAAGYTF. CDR3 in DNA: TGTGCCAGCAGCCAAGTCATTGGCAGGGCGGCTGGCTACACCTTC.